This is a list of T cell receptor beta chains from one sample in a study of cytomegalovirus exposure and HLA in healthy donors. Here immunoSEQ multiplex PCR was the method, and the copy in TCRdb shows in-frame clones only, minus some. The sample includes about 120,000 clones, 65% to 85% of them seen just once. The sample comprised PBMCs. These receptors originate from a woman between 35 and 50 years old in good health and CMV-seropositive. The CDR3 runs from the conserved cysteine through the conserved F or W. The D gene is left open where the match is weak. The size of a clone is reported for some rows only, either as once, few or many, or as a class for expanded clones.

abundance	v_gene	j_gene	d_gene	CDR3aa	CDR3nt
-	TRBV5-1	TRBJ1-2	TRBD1	CASSLARQGTNYGYTF	TGCGCCAGCAGCTTGGCCCGACAGGGGACTAACTATGGCTACACCTTC
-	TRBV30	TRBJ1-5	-	CAWSPTDQPQHF	TGTGCCTGGAGCCCAACTGATCAGCCCCAGCATTTT
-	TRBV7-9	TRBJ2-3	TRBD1	CASSPKGGSAGNTQYF	TGTGCCAGCAGCCCAAAAGGGGGCAGTGCTGGGAATACGCAGTATTTT
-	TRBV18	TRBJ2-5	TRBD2	CASSPDRGSGAQETQYF	TGTGCCAGCTCACCTGACCGGGGAAGCGGGGCCCAAGAGACCCAGTACTTC
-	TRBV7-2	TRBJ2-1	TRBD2	CASRFSGRVSNEQFF	TGTGCCAGCAGGTTTAGCGGGAGAGTTTCCAATGAGCAGTTCTTC
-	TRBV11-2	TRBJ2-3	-	CASNPYRVGDTQYF	TGTGCCAGCAACCCCTACAGGGTAGGAGATACGCAGTATTTT
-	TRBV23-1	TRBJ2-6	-	CASSQSSSSGANVLTF	TGCGCCAGCAGTCAATCATCCAGCTCTGGGGCCAACGTCCTGACTTTC
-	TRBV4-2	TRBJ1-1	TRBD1	CASSPLTGGDTEAFF	TGTGCCAGCAGCCCGCTGACAGGGGGGGACACTGAAGCTTTCTTT
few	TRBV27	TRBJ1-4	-	CASSLSGLGTNEKLFF	TGTGCCAGCAGTTTGTCGGGACTGGGAACTAATGAAAAACTGTTTTTT
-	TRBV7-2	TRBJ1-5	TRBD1	CASSSTGTGSNQPQHF	TGTGCCAGCAGCAGCACCGGGACAGGATCCAATCAGCCCCAGCATTTT
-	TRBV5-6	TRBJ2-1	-	CASSLDQGGNEQFF	TGTGCCAGCAGCTTGGATCAGGGTGGGAATGAGCAGTTCTTC
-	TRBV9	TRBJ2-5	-	CASSVFGGDQETQYF	TGTGCCAGCAGCGTTTTTGGAGGGGACCAAGAGACCCAGTACTTC
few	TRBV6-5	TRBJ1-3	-	CASSPTSHPGNTIYF	TGTGCCAGCAGTCCAACTAGCCATCCTGGAAACACCATATATTTT
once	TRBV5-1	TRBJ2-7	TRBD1	CASSFYRGPYYRYEQYF	TGCGCCAGCAGCTTTTACAGGGGGCCCTATTATCGCTACGAGCAGTACTTC
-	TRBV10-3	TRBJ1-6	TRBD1	CAIQDRDSTNSPLHF	TGTGCCATTCAGGACAGGGATAGTACGAACTCACCCCTCCACTTT
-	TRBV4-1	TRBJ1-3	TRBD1	CASSQGQGVSGNTIYF	TGCGCCAGCAGCCAGGGTCAGGGGGTCTCTGGAAACACCATATATTTT
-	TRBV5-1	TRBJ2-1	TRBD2	CASSLAVLAGLNEQFF	TGCGCCAGCAGCTTAGCTGTGCTAGCGGGATTGAATGAGCAGTTCTTC